This entry lists 2 T cell receptor beta chains sequenced from one sample in a study of blood T cell repertoires in COVID-19 (dated by TCRdb to 2018 to 2021). The library was obtained by the immunoSEQ multiplex PCR assay. TCRdb obtained this table from immuneACCESS and retained in-frame rearrangements with V and J assigned. These tables miss some clones; where compared with another copy, unresolved V genes account for less than half of the shortfall, and the remainder is unexplained. A total of about 95,000 clones appear in this sample, more than 70% of them only once. The ten top clones hold less than 3% of the sample. Sequencing was performed on peripheral blood. Every receptor here comes from a man aged 50 or older with COVID-19, enrolled during active disease.

The chain is built from TRBV9 and TRBJ2-2; 13 positions match TRBD2. CDR1 SGDLS and CDR2 YYNGEE come from the germline V gene. Trimming cost V 3 bases and J 5 bases; bases outside gene matches: 1. This CDR3 has 15 residues. CDR3 region: CASSGGLAGTGELFF. Written as DNA, the CDR3 is TGTGCCAGCAGCGGGGGACTAGCGGGGACCGGGGAGCTGTTTTTT.

J is TRBJ2-1 and V is TRBV19; D is uncertain. This CDR3 region has 12 residues. CDR1 and CDR2 (germline): LNHDA, SQIVND (reference sequence). V was pared by 3 bases and J by 5 bases, with 5 bases between. CDR3 sequence (DNA): TGTGCCAGTAGTATCCAGGACAATGAGCAGTTCTTC. It encodes CASSIQDNEQFF.